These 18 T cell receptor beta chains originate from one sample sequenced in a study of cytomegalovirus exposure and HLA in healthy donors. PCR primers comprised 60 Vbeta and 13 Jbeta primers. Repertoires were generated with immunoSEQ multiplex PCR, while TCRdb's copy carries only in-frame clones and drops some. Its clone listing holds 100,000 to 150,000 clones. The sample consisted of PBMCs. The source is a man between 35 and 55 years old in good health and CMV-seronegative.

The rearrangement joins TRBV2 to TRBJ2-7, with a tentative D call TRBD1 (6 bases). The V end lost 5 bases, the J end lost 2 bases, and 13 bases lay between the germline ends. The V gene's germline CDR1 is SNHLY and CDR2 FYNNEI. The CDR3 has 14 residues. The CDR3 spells CASSPDPGAYEQYF. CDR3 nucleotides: TGTGCCAGCAGTCCCGATCCAGGGGCCTACGAGCAGTACTTC.

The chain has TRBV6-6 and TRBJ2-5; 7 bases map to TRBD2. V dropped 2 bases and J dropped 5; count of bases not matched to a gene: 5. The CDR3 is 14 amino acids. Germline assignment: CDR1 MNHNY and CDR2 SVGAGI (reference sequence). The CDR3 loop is CASSYGTTLETQYF. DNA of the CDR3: TGTGCCAGCAGTTACGGGACTACTCTGGAGACCCAGTACTTC.

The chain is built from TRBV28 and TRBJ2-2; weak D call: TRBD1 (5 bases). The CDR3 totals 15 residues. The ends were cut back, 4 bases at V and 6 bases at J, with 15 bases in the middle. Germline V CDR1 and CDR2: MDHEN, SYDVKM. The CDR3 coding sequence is TGTGCCAGCAGTTCAAAAGGGGTAAGCCCCGGGGAGCTGTTTTTT. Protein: CASSSKGVSPGELFF.

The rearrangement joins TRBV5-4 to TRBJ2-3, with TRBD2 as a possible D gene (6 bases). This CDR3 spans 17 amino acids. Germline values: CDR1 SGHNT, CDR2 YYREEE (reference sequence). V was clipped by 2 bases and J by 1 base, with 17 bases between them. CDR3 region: CASSFRDSGWGTDTQYF. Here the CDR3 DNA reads TGTGCCAGCAGCTTCAGGGACTCCGGATGGGGCACAGATACGCAGTATTTT. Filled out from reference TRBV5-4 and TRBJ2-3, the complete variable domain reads ETGVTQSPTHLIKTRGQQVTLRCSSQSGHNTVSWYQQALGQGPQFIFQYYREEENGRGNFPPRFSGLQFPNYSSELNVNALELDDSALYLCASSFRDSGWGTDTQYFGPGTRLTVL.

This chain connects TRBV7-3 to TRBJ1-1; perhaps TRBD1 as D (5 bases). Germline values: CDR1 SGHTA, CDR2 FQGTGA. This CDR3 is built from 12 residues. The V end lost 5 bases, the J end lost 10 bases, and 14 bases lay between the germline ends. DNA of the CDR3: TGTGCCAGCAGCCATGGGACTCAAGGAGCTTTCTTT. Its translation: CASSHGTQGAFF.

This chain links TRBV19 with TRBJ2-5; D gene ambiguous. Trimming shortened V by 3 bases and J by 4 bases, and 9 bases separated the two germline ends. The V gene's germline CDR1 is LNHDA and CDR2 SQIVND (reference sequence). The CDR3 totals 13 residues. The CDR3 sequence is CASSISGPETQYF. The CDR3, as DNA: TGTGCCAGTAGTATCTCAGGTCCAGAGACCCAGTACTTC.

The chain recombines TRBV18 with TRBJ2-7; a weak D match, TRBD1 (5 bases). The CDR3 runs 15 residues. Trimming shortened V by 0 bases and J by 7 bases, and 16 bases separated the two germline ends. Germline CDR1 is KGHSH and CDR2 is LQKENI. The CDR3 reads CASSPPQTREREQYF. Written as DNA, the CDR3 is TGTGCCAGCTCACCACCCCAGACCAGGGAACGGGAGCAGTACTTC.

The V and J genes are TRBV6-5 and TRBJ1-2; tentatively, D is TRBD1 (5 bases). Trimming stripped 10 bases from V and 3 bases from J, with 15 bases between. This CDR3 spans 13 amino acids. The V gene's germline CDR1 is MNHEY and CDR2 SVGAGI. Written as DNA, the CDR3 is TGTGCCACCCAACCAGGGATTCACTATGGCTACACCTTC. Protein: CATQPGIHYGYTF.

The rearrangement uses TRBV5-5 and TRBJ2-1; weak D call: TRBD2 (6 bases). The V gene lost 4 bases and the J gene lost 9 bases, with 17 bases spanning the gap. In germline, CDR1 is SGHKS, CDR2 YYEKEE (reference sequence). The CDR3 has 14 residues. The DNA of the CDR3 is TGTGCCAGCAGCCCGGGCTGGGGGGATGGTGAGCAGTTCTTC. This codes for CASSPGWGDGEQFF. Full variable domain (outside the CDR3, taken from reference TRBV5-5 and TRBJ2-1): DAGVTQSPTHLIKTRGQQVTLRCSPISGHKSVSWYQQVLGQGPQFIFQYYEKEERGRGNFPDRFSARQFPNYSSELNVNALLLGDSALYLCASSPGWGDGEQFFGPGTRLTVL.

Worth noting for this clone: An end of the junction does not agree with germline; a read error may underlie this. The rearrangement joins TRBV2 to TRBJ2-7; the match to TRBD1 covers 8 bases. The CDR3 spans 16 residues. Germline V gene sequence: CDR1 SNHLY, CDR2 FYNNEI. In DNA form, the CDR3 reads TGTGCCAGCAGTGCCGATTTCGGGACAGGTGGCTACGAGCAGCACTTC. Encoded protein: CASSADFGTGGYEQHF.

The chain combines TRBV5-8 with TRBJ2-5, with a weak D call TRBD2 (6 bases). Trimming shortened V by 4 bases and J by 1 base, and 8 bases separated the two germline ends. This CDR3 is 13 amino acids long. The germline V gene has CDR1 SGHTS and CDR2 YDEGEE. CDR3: CASSPGLQETQYF. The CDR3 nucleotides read TGTGCCAGCAGCCCGGGACTCCAAGAGACCCAGTACTTC.

In DNA form, the CDR3 reads TGTGCCAGCTCACCTACAGGTACCTGGGGGGCCAACGTCCTGACTTTC. It yields the protein CASSPTGTWGANVLTF. This chain connects TRBV18 to TRBJ2-6; D is possibly TRBD1 (5 bases). Per the germline V gene, CDR1 is KGHSH and CDR2 is LQKENI. The CDR3 is 16 amino acids. V was trimmed by 3 bases and J by 4 bases, leaving 13 bases between them. Full variable domain (remainder filled in from reference TRBV18 and TRBJ2-6): NAGVMQNPRHLVRRRGQEARLRCSPMKGHSHVYWYRQLPEEGLKFMVYLQKENIIDESGMPKERFSAEFPKEGPSILRIQQVVRGDSAAYFCASSPTGTWGANVLTFGAGSRLTVL.

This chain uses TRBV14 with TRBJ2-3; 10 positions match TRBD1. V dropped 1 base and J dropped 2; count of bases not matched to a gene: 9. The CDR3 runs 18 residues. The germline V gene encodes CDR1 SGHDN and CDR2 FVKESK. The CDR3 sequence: CASSQALTGGEFTDTQYF. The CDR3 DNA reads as TGTGCCAGCAGCCAAGCCTTGACAGGGGGCGAATTCACAGATACGCAGTATTTT.

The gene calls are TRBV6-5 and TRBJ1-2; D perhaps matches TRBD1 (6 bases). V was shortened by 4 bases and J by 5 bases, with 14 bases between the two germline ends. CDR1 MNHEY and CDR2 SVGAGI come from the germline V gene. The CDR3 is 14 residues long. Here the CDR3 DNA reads TGTGCCAGCAGTTTGGGACACGGCCCTTATGGCTACACCTTC. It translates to CASSLGHGPYGYTF.

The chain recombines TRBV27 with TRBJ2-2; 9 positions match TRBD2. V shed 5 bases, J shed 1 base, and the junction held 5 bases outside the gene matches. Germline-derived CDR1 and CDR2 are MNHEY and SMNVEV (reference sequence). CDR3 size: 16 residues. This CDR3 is CASSRGLAENTGELFF. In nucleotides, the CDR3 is TGTGCCAGCAGTCGGGGACTAGCCGAGAACACCGGGGAGCTGTTTTTT.

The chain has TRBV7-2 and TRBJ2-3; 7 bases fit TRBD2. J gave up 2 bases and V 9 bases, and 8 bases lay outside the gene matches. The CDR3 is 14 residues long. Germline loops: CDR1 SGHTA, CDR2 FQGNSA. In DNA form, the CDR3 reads TGTGCCAGTAAACGGACTAGTCCCACAGATACGCAGTATTTT. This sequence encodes CASKRTSPTDTQYF.

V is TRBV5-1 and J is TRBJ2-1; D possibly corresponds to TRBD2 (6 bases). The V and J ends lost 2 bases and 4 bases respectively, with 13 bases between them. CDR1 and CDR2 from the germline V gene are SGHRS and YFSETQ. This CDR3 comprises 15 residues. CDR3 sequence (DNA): TGCGCCAGCAGCTTAAGTCTAGCGAGATACAATGAGCAGTTCTTC. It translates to CASSLSLARYNEQFF.

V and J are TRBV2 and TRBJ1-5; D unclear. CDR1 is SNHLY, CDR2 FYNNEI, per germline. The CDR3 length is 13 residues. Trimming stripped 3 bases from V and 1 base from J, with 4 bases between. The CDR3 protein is CASSDESNQPQHF. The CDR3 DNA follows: TGTGCCAGCAGTGATGAGAGCAATCAGCCCCAGCATTTT.